Listed below are T cell receptor beta chains from one sample, sequenced in a study of blood T cell repertoires in COVID-19. Clones were sequenced by immunoSEQ multiplex PCR, and TCRdb holds only the in-frame ones, with some missing. The profile shows around 190,000 clones, about four fifths of them singletons. The sequencing input was peripheral blood. These receptors all stem from an older man with active or convalescent COVID-19. CDR3s include the opening cysteine and the closing phenylalanine or tryptophan. The D gene is left open where the match is weak. The size entry is marked missing in some rows and otherwise reads once, few, many or a size class.

j_gene: TRBJ2-2
v_gene: TRBV18
d_gene: -
abundance: -
CDR3aa: CASSPRLQGDTGELFF
CDR3nt: TGTGCCAGCTCACCCAGATTACAGGGTGACACCGGGGAGCTGTTTTTT

j_gene: TRBJ1-2
v_gene: TRBV18
d_gene: TRBD1
abundance: -
CDR3aa: CASSHGSMTGGYGYTF
CDR3nt: TGTGCCAGCTCCCACGGGTCCATGACAGGGGGATATGGCTACACCTTC

j_gene: TRBJ1-6
v_gene: TRBV6-5
d_gene: -
abundance: -
CDR3aa: CASRGSRNSPLHF
CDR3nt: TGTGCCAGCCGGGGTTCCAGAAATTCACCCCTCCACTTT

j_gene: TRBJ1-2
v_gene: TRBV5-1
d_gene: TRBD1
abundance: -
CDR3aa: CASSLVSGQAYGYTF
CDR3nt: TGCGCCAGCAGCTTGGTCTCAGGACAGGCCTATGGCTACACCTTC

j_gene: TRBJ1-2
v_gene: TRBV2
d_gene: TRBD1
abundance: few
CDR3aa: CASRATGTGGGDGYTF
CDR3nt: TGTGCCAGCAGGGCCACCGGGACAGGAGGGGGGGATGGCTACACCTTC

j_gene: TRBJ2-2
v_gene: TRBV30
d_gene: -
abundance: -
CDR3aa: CAIYHGTGELFF
CDR3nt: TGTGCCATCTACCACGGGACCGGGGAGCTGTTTTTT

j_gene: TRBJ1-6
v_gene: TRBV30
d_gene: -
abundance: -
CDR3aa: CAWTGSSSPLHF
CDR3nt: TGTGCCTGGACCGGGTCCAGTTCACCCCTCCACTTT

j_gene: TRBJ2-7
v_gene: TRBV5-1
d_gene: TRBD2
abundance: -
CDR3aa: CASSSGLAGAEQYF
CDR3nt: TGCGCCAGCAGCTCCGGACTAGCGGGAGCCGAGCAGTACTTC

j_gene: TRBJ1-2
v_gene: TRBV3-1/TRBV3-2
d_gene: TRBD1
abundance: -
CDR3aa: CASSSTQGPLFYGYTF
CDR3nt: TGTGCCAGCAGCTCCACACAGGGGCCACTCTTCTATGGCTACACCTTC

j_gene: TRBJ2-2
v_gene: TRBV4-3
d_gene: TRBD2
abundance: once
CDR3aa: CASNPGTSGGSVELFF
CDR3nt: TGCGCCAGCAACCCCGGGACTAGCGGGGGGAGCGTGGAGCTGTTTTTT

j_gene: TRBJ1-2
v_gene: TRBV7-2
d_gene: -
abundance: -
CDR3aa: CASSLGGEFDGYTF
CDR3nt: TGTGCCAGCAGCTTAGGGGGGGAATTTGATGGCTACACCTTC

j_gene: TRBJ2-7
v_gene: TRBV6-1
d_gene: -
abundance: -
CDR3aa: CASSERGFYEQYF
CDR3nt: TGTGCCAGCAGTGAAAGAGGGTTCTACGAGCAGTACTTC

j_gene: TRBJ2-5
v_gene: TRBV7-2
d_gene: -
abundance: -
CDR3aa: CASSQTTRRGTQYF
CDR3nt: TGTGCCAGCAGCCAAACTACTCGGCGGGGGACCCAGTACTTC

j_gene: TRBJ2-1
v_gene: TRBV6-2/TRBV6-3
d_gene: -
abundance: once
CDR3aa: CASSATSGYLGEQFF
CDR3nt: TGTGCCAGCAGCGCGACCTCAGGGTATCTTGGTGAGCAGTTCTTC

j_gene: TRBJ1-1
v_gene: TRBV27
d_gene: TRBD1
abundance: -
CDR3aa: CASSLNRGYTEAFF
CDR3nt: TGTGCCAGCAGTTTAAACAGGGGGTACACTGAAGCTTTCTTT

j_gene: TRBJ1-6
v_gene: TRBV10-3
d_gene: TRBD1
abundance: -
CDR3aa: CAISEGAGTGRSPLHF
CDR3nt: TGTGCCATCAGTGAGGGGGCCGGGACAGGGAGGTCACCCCTCCACTTT

j_gene: TRBJ1-5
v_gene: TRBV9
d_gene: -
abundance: -
CDR3aa: CASSEQGANQPQHF
CDR3nt: TGTGCCAGCAGCGAACAGGGCGCTAATCAGCCCCAGCATTTT

j_gene: TRBJ2-7
v_gene: TRBV5-5
d_gene: -
abundance: -
CDR3aa: CASRVAVTSYEQYF
CDR3nt: TGTGCCAGCAGGGTAGCGGTTACCTCCTACGAGCAGTACTTC

j_gene: TRBJ1-1
v_gene: TRBV5-6
d_gene: -
abundance: -
CDR3aa: CASSYRVAQMNTEAFF
CDR3nt: TGTGCCAGCAGCTACAGGGTCGCACAGATGAACACTGAAGCTTTCTTT

j_gene: TRBJ2-1
v_gene: TRBV5-5
d_gene: -
abundance: -
CDR3aa: CASSNGQYNEQFF
CDR3nt: TGTGCCAGCAGTAACGGACAATACAATGAGCAGTTCTTC

j_gene: TRBJ1-5
v_gene: TRBV19
d_gene: -
abundance: once
CDR3aa: CASSIPQGGEQPQHF
CDR3nt: TGTGCCAGTAGTATACCCCAGGGAGGAGAACAGCCCCAGCATTTT

j_gene: TRBJ2-5
v_gene: TRBV6-5
d_gene: -
abundance: -
CDR3aa: CASRFSETQYF
CDR3nt: TGTGCCAGCAGGTTCTCGGAGACCCAGTACTTC

j_gene: TRBJ2-5
v_gene: TRBV5-1
d_gene: TRBD1
abundance: -
CDR3aa: CASSARTGLGETQYF
CDR3nt: TGCGCCAGCAGCGCCCGGACAGGGCTTGGAGAGACCCAGTACTTC

j_gene: TRBJ2-3
v_gene: TRBV5-6
d_gene: TRBD1
abundance: -
CDR3aa: CASSIRTGGSTDTQYF
CDR3nt: TGTGCCAGCAGCATTCGGACAGGGGGAAGCACAGATACGCAGTATTTT

j_gene: TRBJ2-3
v_gene: TRBV5-1
d_gene: TRBD2
abundance: -
CDR3aa: CASSWKLAGVTDSSTDTQYF
CDR3nt: TGCGCCAGCAGCTGGAAACTAGCGGGGGTAACCGATTCTAGCACAGATACGCAGTATTTT

j_gene: TRBJ1-5
v_gene: TRBV6-5
d_gene: -
abundance: -
CDR3aa: CASRQEGAQPQHF
CDR3nt: TGTGCCAGCCGACAGGAAGGGGCCCAGCCCCAGCATTTT

j_gene: TRBJ1-1
v_gene: TRBV5-5
d_gene: -
abundance: -
CDR3aa: CASSFLEGDTEAFF
CDR3nt: TGTGCCAGCAGCTTTCTCGAAGGGGACACTGAAGCTTTCTTT

j_gene: TRBJ1-6
v_gene: TRBV6-5
d_gene: TRBD1
abundance: few
CDR3aa: CASRPTGGDNSPLHF
CDR3nt: TGTGCCAGCAGACCGACAGGGGGGGATAATTCACCCCTCCACTTT

j_gene: TRBJ2-1
v_gene: TRBV5-4
d_gene: TRBD2
abundance: few
CDR3aa: CASLPGLAENNEQFF
CDR3nt: TGTGCCAGCTTGCCGGGACTAGCGGAGAACAATGAGCAGTTCTTC

j_gene: TRBJ2-3
v_gene: TRBV5-4
d_gene: -
abundance: -
CDR3aa: CASSPSGKIADTQYF
CDR3nt: TGTGCCAGCAGCCCTTCAGGGAAAATCGCAGATACGCAGTATTTT

j_gene: TRBJ1-2
v_gene: TRBV30
d_gene: -
abundance: -
CDR3aa: CAWSTGYGYTF
CDR3nt: TGTGCCTGGAGTACGGGGTATGGCTACACCTTC

j_gene: TRBJ2-3
v_gene: TRBV3-1/TRBV3-2
d_gene: TRBD2
abundance: -
CDR3aa: CASSQEREGTSGRTDTQYF
CDR3nt: TGTGCCAGCAGCCAAGAAAGGGAGGGTACTAGCGGGAGAACAGATACGCAGTATTTT

j_gene: TRBJ2-1
v_gene: TRBV28
d_gene: -
abundance: once
CDR3aa: CASSLSSQGGGSYNEQFF
CDR3nt: TGTGCCAGCAGTTTAAGCAGTCAGGGAGGAGGCTCCTACAATGAGCAGTTCTTC

j_gene: TRBJ1-1
v_gene: TRBV5-4
d_gene: -
abundance: -
CDR3aa: CASSLPGVGTRTEAFF
CDR3nt: TGTGCCAGCAGCTTGCCCGGGGTCGGAACAAGGACTGAAGCTTTCTTT

j_gene: TRBJ1-4
v_gene: TRBV5-5
d_gene: -
abundance: -
CDR3aa: CASSPGQGEKLFF
CDR3nt: TGTGCCAGCAGCCCAGGACAAGGTGAAAAACTGTTTTTT

j_gene: TRBJ1-3
v_gene: TRBV4-3
d_gene: -
abundance: -
CDR3aa: CASSQEGPMSSGNTIYF
CDR3nt: TGCGCCAGCAGCCAAGAGGGGCCCATGAGCTCTGGAAACACCATATATTTT

j_gene: TRBJ1-1
v_gene: TRBV5-1
d_gene: -
abundance: -
CDR3aa: CASSATVGSTEAFF
CDR3nt: TGCGCCAGCAGCGCCACAGTGGGTAGTACTGAAGCTTTCTTT

j_gene: TRBJ2-1
v_gene: TRBV19
d_gene: -
abundance: -
CDR3aa: CASRQLQGPSYNEQFF
CDR3nt: TGTGCCAGTAGACAACTACAGGGCCCAAGTTACAATGAGCAGTTCTTC

j_gene: TRBJ1-1
v_gene: TRBV2
d_gene: TRBD1
abundance: once
CDR3aa: CASTRGTDRRAFF
CDR3nt: TGTGCCAGCACCCGCGGGACAGACCGGAGAGCTTTCTTT

j_gene: TRBJ2-2
v_gene: TRBV27
d_gene: -
abundance: -
CDR3aa: CASRIGRNTGELFF
CDR3nt: TGTGCCAGCAGAATCGGGAGGAACACCGGGGAGCTGTTTTTT

j_gene: TRBJ1-1
v_gene: TRBV5-1
d_gene: -
abundance: -
CDR3aa: CASSLYGGAITEAFF
CDR3nt: TGCGCCAGCAGCTTGTACGGGGGGGCCATCACTGAAGCTTTCTTT

j_gene: TRBJ2-1
v_gene: TRBV10-3
d_gene: -
abundance: few
CDR3aa: CAISETRLDSNEQFF
CDR3nt: TGTGCCATCAGTGAGACTAGACTAGATTCTAATGAGCAGTTCTTC

j_gene: TRBJ2-5
v_gene: TRBV19
d_gene: -
abundance: once
CDR3aa: CASRTGTQETQYF
CDR3nt: TGTGCCAGTAGAACCGGGACTCAAGAGACCCAGTACTTC

j_gene: TRBJ1-4
v_gene: TRBV12-3/TRBV12-4
d_gene: -
abundance: -
CDR3aa: CASSPQGLGKLFF
CDR3nt: TGTGCCAGCAGTCCACAGGGTCTTGGGAAACTGTTTTTT

j_gene: TRBJ2-5
v_gene: TRBV19
d_gene: TRBD1
abundance: -
CDR3aa: CASSYRTGEETQYF
CDR3nt: TGTGCCAGTAGTTACCGGACAGGGGAAGAGACCCAGTACTTC

j_gene: TRBJ2-1
v_gene: TRBV5-1
d_gene: TRBD2
abundance: -
CDR3aa: CASSLGWTSGRNEQFF
CDR3nt: TGCGCCAGCAGCTTGGGATGGACTAGCGGGCGCAATGAGCAGTTCTTC

j_gene: TRBJ2-3
v_gene: TRBV5-5
d_gene: -
abundance: -
CDR3aa: CASSLVRSTDTQYF
CDR3nt: TGTGCCAGCAGCTTGGTCAGGAGCACAGATACGCAGTATTTT

j_gene: TRBJ2-3
v_gene: TRBV2
d_gene: TRBD1
abundance: -
CDR3aa: CASDRDRGFKDTQYF
CDR3nt: TGTGCCAGCGACCGGGACAGGGGATTCAAGGATACGCAGTATTTT

j_gene: TRBJ2-7
v_gene: TRBV12-3/TRBV12-4
d_gene: -
abundance: -
CDR3aa: CASSLGGEQYF
CDR3nt: TGTGCCAGCAGTTTGGGGGGCGAGCAGTACTTC

j_gene: TRBJ2-2
v_gene: TRBV2
d_gene: TRBD2
abundance: -
CDR3aa: CASSGGSGGELFF
CDR3nt: TGTGCCAGCAGCGGGGGGAGCGGCGGGGAGCTGTTTTTT

j_gene: TRBJ1-2
v_gene: TRBV6-2/TRBV6-3
d_gene: TRBD1
abundance: -
CDR3aa: CASSTGQNYGYTF
CDR3nt: TGTGCCAGCAGCACGGGACAGAACTATGGCTACACCTTC